This T cell receptor beta chain was obtained from a study of cytomegalovirus exposure and HLA in healthy donors. This clone occurred once. Its specificity is not known. Overall study results and limits: V- and J-gene trimming of TCR beta was linked (in a later analysis) to a missense DCLRE1C variant.

The PCR was carried out with 60 Vbeta primers and 13 Jbeta primers. Profiling relied on immunoSEQ multiplex PCR, and the TCRdb table lists in-frame clones only, not all of them. The table includes around 180,000 clones, approximately 71% detected once. The sequence came from a girl aged 5-17 years in good health and CMV-seronegative. The sample taken for sequencing was PBMCs.

The CDR3 region has the DNA TGTGCCAGCAGTGAACTCGACAGGGGAAATTCACCCCTCCACTTT. It encodes CASSELDRGNSPLHF. The gene calls are TRBV6-1 and TRBJ1-6; TRBD1 matches at 8 bases. The germline gives CDR1 MNHNS, CDR2 SASEGT. This CDR3 spans 15 amino acids. V dropped 2 bases and J dropped 7; count of bases not matched to a gene: 4.